Included here is one TCR beta chain sequence, with context. In its sample, this clonotype was seen a few times. The antigen it recognizes is unknown. Per-nucleotide qualities are absent, and no much larger clonotype sits a single base away. To prepare the library, RT-PCR was applied. The sample was run on an Illumina HiSeq 2500. TCRdb trimmed public reads at Q25 via fastp, called clones via MiXCR and kept in-frame beta chains. CDR3 protein sequences are deduplicated, and each keeps its most common genes and DNA. The sample table records fewer than 550,000 distinct CDR3 sequences; 25% of these occur just once. Jointly, the top ten make up under 2.5% of the sample. The data originate from a study of response to subunit inactivated influenza vaccine listed by TCRdb under 2018. Context from the whole study: To follow how T cells responded to a trivalent subunit inactivated influenza vaccine, the researchers relied on deep quantitative profiling of the T cell receptor repertoire.

Points the paper makes about the study in general: It was suggested by the authors that each seasonal influenza vaccination may recruit only a limited number of new T cells.

Based on the germline V gene (reference sequence), the CDR1 and CDR2 sequences are SGHAT and FQDESV. V loses 4 bases, J loses 3 bases, and the germline ends lie 12 bases apart. The CDR3 goes from the cysteine to the phenylalanine over 14 residues. The DNA shown is the 42-base CDR3, in frame from base 1. The receptor chain draws on TRBV11-1 and TRBJ1-2; the D gene cannot be named for sure. The specimen was CD4+ T cells sorted from PBMCs, collected 5 days after vaccination. The TCR was taken from a man aged 45-60 years who received an inactivated influenza vaccine. Donor details come from another sample of the same person, matched by shared clones. The DNA reads as follows: TGTGCCAGCAGCTCCCTTACAGTTCACTATGGCTACACCTTC. Its protein is CASSSLTVHYGYTF.